A selection of T cell receptor beta chains follows, all from one sample in a study of blood T cell repertoires in COVID-19. TCRdb keeps only in-frame clones here, not all; method: immunoSEQ multiplex PCR. The sample records about 130,000 clones, about 87% being singletons. The sequencing input was peripheral blood. All receptors derive from a man over 45 with acute or convalescent COVID-19. Each CDR3 is given with its conserved first and last residue. D genes are given only for firm matches. Not all rows give a size; the values are once, few, many and, for expanded clones, a class.

j_gene,abundance,v_gene,d_gene,CDR3aa,CDR3nt
TRBJ1-5,NA,TRBV30,NA,CAWSMGRDSNQPQHF,TGTGCCTGGAGTATGGGGCGTGATAGCAATCAGCCCCAGCATTTT
TRBJ1-5,once,TRBV5-5,NA,CASSLAGLSNQPQHF,TGTGCCAGCAGCTTGGCAGGGCTTAGCAATCAGCCCCAGCATTTT
TRBJ2-3,NA,TRBV4-1,TRBD2,CASSQERSSGGTDTQYF,TGCGCCAGCAGCCAAGAAAGGTCAAGCGGGGGCACAGATACGCAGTATTTT
TRBJ1-2,NA,TRBV6-5,NA,CASSYGRTNYGYTF,TGTGCCAGCAGTTATGGCAGGACTAACTATGGCTACACCTTC
TRBJ1-1,NA,TRBV11-1,NA,CASSPRREVAEAFF,TGTGCCAGCAGCCCCCGGCGGGAAGTCGCTGAAGCTTTCTTT
TRBJ1-2,NA,TRBV6-5,TRBD1,CASSRQGRIYGYTF,TGTGCCAGCAGCCGACAGGGTCGGATCTATGGCTACACCTTC
TRBJ2-1,NA,TRBV11-2,NA,CASSLSFQRIYNEQFF,TGTGCCAGCAGCTTATCGTTCCAGCGGATCTACAATGAGCAGTTCTTC
TRBJ1-1,NA,TRBV18,NA,CASSPTPMARAEAFF,TGTGCCAGCTCACCAACCCCCATGGCCCGTGCTGAAGCTTTCTTT
TRBJ1-2,NA,TRBV5-1,NA,CASSLTGLSEGYTF,TGCGCCAGCAGCTTAACAGGGCTCTCGGAGGGCTACACCTTC
TRBJ1-1,NA,TRBV6-5,NA,CASSYGETEAFF,TGTGCCAGCAGTTACGGAGAGACTGAAGCTTTCTTT
TRBJ1-4,NA,TRBV11-2,NA,CASSHTAATNEKLFF,TGTGCCAGCAGCCATACAGCGGCAACTAATGAAAAACTGTTTTTT
TRBJ1-5,NA,TRBV6-6,NA,CASSPGGTYSSNQPQHF,TGTGCCAGCAGTCCCGGGGGGACATACTCTAGCAATCAGCCCCAGCATTTT
TRBJ2-1,NA,TRBV30,NA,CAWSQGGGRDEQFF,TGTGCCTGGAGTCAAGGAGGCGGTCGGGATGAGCAGTTCTTC
TRBJ1-6,few,TRBV28,NA,CASSLSGGRTSPLHF,TGTGCCAGCAGTTTAAGCGGGGGTCGCACTTCACCCCTCCACTTT
TRBJ2-7,NA,TRBV7-6,TRBD1,CASSSPAGGQGAPYEQYF,TGTGCCAGCAGCTCACCGGCGGGAGGACAGGGGGCGCCTTACGAGCAGTACTTC
TRBJ1-1,NA,TRBV5-1,NA,CASSLYAGANTEAFF,TGCGCCAGCAGCTTGTACGCGGGGGCGAACACTGAAGCTTTCTTT
TRBJ1-5,NA,TRBV7-9,NA,CASSFGGHNQPQHF,TGTGCCAGCAGCTTTGGCGGACACAATCAGCCCCAGCATTTT
TRBJ1-1,NA,TRBV28,TRBD1,CASSWTGMNTEAFF,TGTGCCAGCAGTTGGACAGGAATGAACACTGAAGCTTTCTTT
TRBJ2-1,NA,TRBV10-3,TRBD2,CAIEGGLAGGSEQFF,TGTGCCATCGAGGGGGGACTAGCGGGAGGGAGTGAGCAGTTCTTC
TRBJ2-5,NA,TRBV5-1,NA,CASSLPGEETQYF,TGCGCCAGCAGCCTACCCGGGGAAGAGACCCAGTACTTC
TRBJ1-5,NA,TRBV18,NA,CASSQEGNNQPQHF,TGTGCCAGCTCACAGGAGGGGAACAATCAGCCCCAGCATTTT
TRBJ2-1,NA,TRBV6-6,NA,CASTKQADNEQFF,TGTGCCAGCACCAAACAGGCGGACAATGAGCAGTTCTTC
TRBJ1-2,NA,TRBV29-1,TRBD1,CSAHRGPGYGYTF,TGCAGCGCGCACAGGGGGCCAGGGTATGGCTACACCTTC
TRBJ1-1,NA,TRBV5-1,TRBD1,CASSHWWGQGAHNTEAFF,TGCGCCAGCAGCCACTGGTGGGGACAGGGGGCGCATAACACTGAAGCTTTCTTT
TRBJ1-2,NA,TRBV19,NA,CASSTTRGVRGYTF,TGTGCCAGTAGCACCACCAGGGGAGTTAGAGGCTACACCTTC
TRBJ2-1,NA,TRBV19,NA,CASQVGEQFF,TGTGCCAGCCAGGTGGGTGAGCAGTTCTTC
TRBJ1-4,NA,TRBV6-2/TRBV6-3,NA,CASSYAEWGEPNEKLFF,TGTGCCAGCAGTTACGCGGAGTGGGGGGAGCCTAATGAAAAACTGTTTTTT
TRBJ1-6,NA,TRBV5-4,TRBD1,CASSFRAGGNSPLHF,TGTGCCAGCAGCTTCCGGGCAGGGGGGAATTCACCCCTCCACTTT
TRBJ1-1,NA,TRBV5-6,NA,CASSLLGGTEAFF,TGTGCCAGCAGCTTGTTAGGGGGCACTGAAGCTTTCTTT
TRBJ1-1,NA,TRBV2,NA,CASRVIQGRGTEAFF,TGTGCCAGCAGAGTCATCCAGGGCAGGGGCACTGAAGCTTTCTTT
TRBJ2-5,NA,TRBV27,NA,CASSLVGRGRGQETQYF,TGTGCCAGCAGTTTAGTGGGCAGGGGCCGGGGCCAAGAGACCCAGTACTTC
TRBJ2-4,NA,TRBV10-3,NA,CAISESDLAKNIQYF,TGTGCCATCAGTGAGTCAGACTTGGCCAAAAACATTCAGTACTTC
TRBJ2-3,NA,TRBV5-6,TRBD2,CASRKRGTSVSDTQYF,TGTGCCAGCAGAAAACGCGGGACTAGCGTGTCAGATACGCAGTATTTT
TRBJ1-1,NA,TRBV5-1,NA,CASSLAMGNTNTEAFF,TGCGCCAGCAGCTTGGCCATGGGCAACACGAACACTGAAGCTTTCTTT
TRBJ2-5,NA,TRBV6-5,TRBD2,CASSYQAGGQETQYF,TGTGCCAGCAGCTACCAAGCGGGGGGACAAGAGACCCAGTACTTC
TRBJ1-1,NA,TRBV5-1,NA,CASTGQWATEAFF,TGCGCCAGCACTGGTCAATGGGCCACTGAAGCTTTCTTT
TRBJ1-1,NA,TRBV10-2,NA,CASRVGGPEAFF,TGCGCCAGCAGGGTTGGTGGGCCTGAAGCTTTCTTT
TRBJ1-3,NA,TRBV3-1/TRBV3-2,NA,CASSRGGTGNTIYF,TGTGCCAGCAGCAGAGGGGGTACTGGAAACACCATATATTTT
TRBJ2-5,NA,TRBV7-9,NA,CASSSFFGATQYF,TGTGCCAGCAGCTCCTTCTTTGGGGCGACCCAGTACTTC
TRBJ1-3,NA,TRBV5-1,NA,CASSPTVSGNTIYF,TGCGCCAGCAGCCCGACAGTCTCTGGAAACACCATATATTTT
TRBJ2-2,NA,TRBV29-1,TRBD1,CSVEDWQGAIGELFF,TGCAGCGTTGAAGATTGGCAGGGGGCAATCGGGGAGCTGTTTTTT
TRBJ2-5,NA,TRBV24-1,TRBD1,CATSDIDRGQETQYF,TGTGCCACCAGTGATATTGACAGGGGCCAAGAGACCCAGTACTTC
TRBJ1-6,NA,TRBV6-2/TRBV6-3,NA,CASSSPPGSRDSPLHF,TGTGCCAGCAGTTCGCCCCCGGGGAGTCGCGATTCACCCCTCCACTTT
TRBJ1-5,NA,TRBV18,NA,CASSSGGPPSNQPQHF,TGTGCCAGCTCATCGGGTGGACCTCCTAGCAACCAGCCCCAGCATTTT
TRBJ2-7,NA,TRBV5-5,NA,CASSLGGQGLREQYF,TGTGCCAGCAGCTTGGGTGGACAGGGACTACGGGAGCAGTACTTC
TRBJ1-6,NA,TRBV12-3/TRBV12-4,NA,CASSLGLISPLHF,TGTGCCAGCAGTTTAGGCCTAATTTCACCCCTCCACTTT
TRBJ2-3,once,TRBV6-1,TRBD2,CASSAQGLAGDTDTQYF,TGTGCCAGCAGTGCCCAAGGACTAGCCGGTGACACAGATACGCAGTATTTT
TRBJ1-2,NA,TRBV4-2,TRBD1,CASSHVTGQGNYGYTF,TGTGCCAGCAGCCACGTTACGGGACAGGGAAACTATGGCTACACCTTC
TRBJ1-3,NA,TRBV28,TRBD1,CASSRDRGGGNTIYF,TGTGCCAGCTCGAGGGACAGGGGCGGTGGAAACACCATATATTTT
TRBJ2-5,many,TRBV5-6,NA,CASSLEDGPGWETQYF,TGTGCCAGCAGCTTGGAGGATGGGCCAGGCTGGGAGACCCAGTACTTC
TRBJ1-1,once,TRBV7-3,TRBD1,CASSLQALQTGTAEAFF,TGTGCCAGCAGCCTACAGGCCCTTCAGACAGGGACGGCTGAAGCTTTCTTT
TRBJ2-5,NA,TRBV3-1/TRBV3-2,NA,CASSSSLVGETQYF,TGTGCCAGCAGTTCCTCGTTGGTCGGAGAGACCCAGTACTTC
TRBJ1-4,NA,TRBV19,TRBD1,CASSGTGREKLFF,TGTGCCAGCAGCGGGACAGGTCGTGAAAAACTGTTTTTT
TRBJ1-2,NA,TRBV28,NA,CASSLSGLNGYTF,TGTGCCAGCAGTTTATCAGGGCTGAATGGCTACACCTTC
TRBJ1-3,NA,TRBV29-1,NA,CSVMGGAGNTIYF,TGCAGCGTTATGGGGGGGGCTGGAAACACCATATATTTT
TRBJ1-2,NA,TRBV2,TRBD1,CASRQGADGYTF,TGTGCCAGCAGGCAGGGGGCGGATGGCTACACCTTC
TRBJ1-1,NA,TRBV7-9,NA,CASSSLNREGTEAFF,TGTGCCAGCAGCTCGTTAAACAGGGAGGGCACTGAAGCTTTCTTT